The clone carrying this T cell receptor (beta chain) has ten or more counts. One entry per CDR3 protein results from TCRdb running MiXCR on the RT-PCR reads. The sample has more than 450,000 distinct CDR3 sequences, roughly 10% seen once. The CDR3 sequence is 14 residues long. Germline CDR1 and CDR2: SGHRS and YFSETQ. The ends were cut back, 5 bases at V and 6 bases at J, with 18 bases in the middle. This entry comes from a study of response to subunit inactivated influenza vaccine. These data were also reused for a study on T cells expressing NK-cell markers. That work states: Researchers built TCR beta cDNA using 5'RACE template switching with UMIs.

The chain joins TRBV5-1 to TRBJ2-7; D not resolved. The sequences come from PBMCs from blood, collected on the day of vaccination. The clonotype comes from a man aged 45-60 years who received an inactivated influenza vaccine. CDR3 residues: CASRLGLSPSEQYF. CDR3 coding DNA: TGCGCCAGCAGACTCGGGCTTTCCCCTAGCGAGCAGTACTTC.